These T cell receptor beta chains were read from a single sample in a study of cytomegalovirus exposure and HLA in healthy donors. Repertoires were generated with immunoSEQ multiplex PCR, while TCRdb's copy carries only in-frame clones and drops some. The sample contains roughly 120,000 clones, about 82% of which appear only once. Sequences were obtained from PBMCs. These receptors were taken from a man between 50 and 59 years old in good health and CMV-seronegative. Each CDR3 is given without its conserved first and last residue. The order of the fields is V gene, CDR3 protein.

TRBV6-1,ASSDTRQGKLF
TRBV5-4,ASSLYGTNTGELF
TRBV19,ASRGQGALLPGTEAF
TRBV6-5,ASSSDSYNSPLH
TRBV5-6,ASSPTPGNTIY
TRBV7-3,ASSATGDNSYNEQF
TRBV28,ASSLFWTGETGNQPQH
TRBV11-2,ASSNRVSNEKLF
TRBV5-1,ASSLVDRDSDTQY
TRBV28,ASSRQGWNEQF
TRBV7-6,ASSRSPGQGDEQY
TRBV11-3,ASSLEPNAKRY
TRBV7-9,SSSQDSNYGYT
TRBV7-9,ASSPLDSGGADEQF
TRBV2,ASRQDDYGYT
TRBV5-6,ASSFRGTVIGQETQY
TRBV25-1,ASSDSGSFMDEQF
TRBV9,ASSVGGDSSYEQY
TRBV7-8,ASSAVPGQGSTNEKLF